This record looks at one T cell receptor beta chain sequence and its context. The antigen is unknown. The data were obtained in a study of human T cells and chemical hapten exposure. The study used a library that attached unique molecular identifiers to individual cDNA molecules. One entry per CDR3 protein results from TCRdb running MiXCR on the RACE reads. The data contain roughly 380,000 distinct CDR3 sequences, more than 4.5% of them singletons. The time point denotes: patch test 1, 2 weeks after DPC sensitization. This sample's treatment: therapeutic diphenylcyclopropenone sensitization with weekly scalp DPC. Venepuncture was done earlier than the placement of each patch test. Study findings and constraints: Expanded TCRs were compared with controls, and the expanded TCRs formed significantly more large CDR3 similarity clusters. Sensitization with DPC brought no change to TCRs above 1 in 1000 in frequency.

Trimming took off 4 bases at V and 4 bases at J, with 0 bases between the two ends. The CDR3 runs to 11 residues. Germline CDR1 reads KGHDR; CDR2 reads SFDVKD. V gene TRBV24-1 combines with J gene TRBJ2-2, with unresolved D. This sequence was found in a woman aged 50 to 60 with alopecia areata. Some clones in this sample may be carry-over from other donors' samples. This specimen consisted of whole blood, obtained in connection with sensitization to the hapten diphenylcyclopropenone (DPC). This CDR3 reads CATSDTGELFF. For the CDR3, the DNA is TGTGCCACCAGTGACACCGGGGAGCTGTTTTTT.